These T cell receptor beta chains were read from a single sample in a study of response to subunit inactivated influenza vaccine. In TCRdb, the RT-PCR reads were re-called with MiXCR into one record per CDR3 protein. In the table there are hundreds of thousands of distinct CDR3 sequences, 10% to 15% of which are singletons. This sample comprised PBMCs from blood, obtained 45 days after vaccination. The source is a man between 50 and 59 years old who received an inactivated influenza vaccine. CDR3s include the opening cysteine and the closing phenylalanine or tryptophan. D genes are given only for firm matches. Rows give clone size only sometimes, using once, few, many, or a class for an expanded clone.

j_call	v_call	d_call	clone_size	cdr3_aa	cdr3_nt
TRBJ2-5	TRBV11-2	.	.	CASSLTRGGGRQETQYF	TGTGCCAGCAGCTTAACCCGTGGGGGGGGGCGGCAAGAGACCCAGTACTTC
TRBJ1-1	TRBV5-1	TRBD1	.	CASSSGDRANTEAFF	TGCGCCAGCAGCTCCGGCGACAGGGCGAACACTGAAGCTTTCTTT
TRBJ2-7	TRBV12-3/TRBV12-4	.	few	CASSLSSGEQYF	TGTGCCAGCAGTTTAAGTAGCGGTGAGCAGTACTTC
TRBJ2-1	TRBV5-1	TRBD2	few	CASSTLAGGPNEQFF	TGCGCCAGCAGCACCCTAGCGGGAGGGCCTAATGAGCAGTTCTTC
TRBJ2-1	TRBV15	TRBD2	.	CATSTSGSPYNEQFF	TGTGCCACCAGTACTAGCGGGAGTCCCTACAATGAGCAGTTCTTC
TRBJ2-6	TRBV5-1	.	few	CASSLGGVYSGANVLTF	TGCGCCAGCAGCTTGGGAGGAGTCTACTCTGGGGCCAACGTCCTGACTTTC
TRBJ1-2	TRBV14	.	many	CASSGRGRGSGYTF	TGTGCCAGCAGCGGACGGGGTAGAGGTAGTGGCTACACCTTC
TRBJ1-3	TRBV7-2	TRBD1	few	CASSSQGAPGNTIYF	TGTGCCAGCAGCTCCCAGGGGGCTCCTGGAAACACCATATATTTT
TRBJ2-5	TRBV5-1	TRBD1	.	CASSHPGTGVKTQYF	TGCGCCAGCAGCCACCCAGGGACAGGGGTGAAGACCCAGTACTTC
TRBJ2-1	TRBV11-2	.	.	CASSLEASEVNEQFF	TGTGCCAGCAGCTTAGAGGCTAGCGAAGTCAATGAGCAGTTCTTC
TRBJ1-1	TRBV10-3	.	few	CAISERGSEAFF	TGTGCCATCAGTGAGAGGGGTTCTGAAGCTTTCTTT
TRBJ2-6	TRBV12-3/TRBV12-4	.	few	CASSPRASYGANVLTF	TGTGCCAGCAGTCCAAGGGCAAGCTATGGGGCCAACGTCCTGACTTTC
TRBJ1-6	TRBV28	.	.	CASSMGTVRNSPLHF	TGTGCCAGCAGTATGGGGACCGTCCGAAATTCACCCCTCCACTTT
TRBJ2-1	TRBV5-5	TRBD2	.	CASSLGNSGGMGEQFF	TGTGCCAGCAGCTTGGGGAATAGCGGGGGAATGGGTGAGCAGTTCTTC
TRBJ2-2	TRBV5-6	TRBD2	few	CASSLGLAGVRGELFF	TGTGCCAGCAGCTTGGGACTAGCGGGAGTTCGCGGGGAGCTGTTTTTT
TRBJ1-5	TRBV4-2	.	.	CASSQEEQGMGQPQHF	TGTGCCAGCAGCCAAGAAGAACAGGGAATGGGTCAGCCCCAGCATTTT
TRBJ2-6	TRBV7-6	.	.	CASSLVSEGRYGANVLTF	TGTGCCAGCAGCTTAGTTTCCGAGGGGAGGTACGGGGCCAACGTCCTGACTTTC
TRBJ2-3	TRBV7-2	TRBD1	few	CASSLRTGIRSDTQYF	TGTGCCAGCAGCTTAAGGACAGGGATCAGGTCAGATACGCAGTATTTT
TRBJ2-7	TRBV6-5	.	.	CASSRLGEQYF	TGTGCCAGCAGCCGCCTTGGCGAGCAGTACTTC
TRBJ2-7	TRBV7-2	.	.	CASSLGGWEQYF	TGTGCCAGCAGCTTAGGCGGGTGGGAGCAGTACTTC
TRBJ2-2	TRBV4-1	TRBD2	.	CASSQDRVGTSTIANTGELFF	TGCGCCAGCAGCCAAGATAGGGTCGGGACTAGCACTATCGCGAACACCGGGGAGCTGTTTTTT
TRBJ1-2	TRBV6-5	.	many	CASSHNSYGYTF	TGTGCCAGCAGTCACAACAGCTATGGCTACACCTTC
TRBJ2-5	TRBV6-5	.	few	CASSYFPYFGYETQYF	TGTGCCAGCAGTTACTTCCCATACTTCGGGTACGAGACCCAGTACTTC
TRBJ2-7	TRBV28	.	.	CASSSIGVRPYEQYF	TGTGCCAGCAGTTCCATAGGTGTTCGCCCCTACGAGCAGTACTTC
TRBJ2-5	TRBV7-2	.	few	CASSPGLGGGQETQYF	TGTGCCAGCAGCCCAGGACTAGGAGGGGGGCAAGAGACCCAGTACTTC
TRBJ2-1	TRBV29-1	TRBD2	many	CSVELWREGSSSNEQFF	TGCAGCGTTGAACTCTGGCGGGAGGGGTCCTCCTCCAATGAGCAGTTCTTC
TRBJ2-1	TRBV6-5	.	.	CASSYSIGLALNEQFF	TGTGCCAGCAGTTACTCGATTGGTCTAGCCCTCAATGAGCAGTTCTTC
TRBJ2-1	TRBV7-2	.	.	CASSLSQGGNEQFF	TGTGCCAGCAGCTTAAGCCAGGGCGGCAATGAGCAGTTCTTC
TRBJ2-2	TRBV4-3	.	many	CASSQGYRRPPGGTGELFF	TGCGCCAGCAGCCAAGGGTATCGCAGGCCCCCCGGGGGCACCGGGGAGCTGTTTTTT
TRBJ2-7	TRBV10-3	.	few	CAISESLVYEQYF	TGTGCCATCAGTGAGTCCCTGGTCTACGAGCAGTACTTC
TRBJ2-1	TRBV2	TRBD2	.	CASPPSVAGGSGGNEQFF	TGTGCCAGCCCGCCCTCGGTAGCGGGGGGCTCGGGGGGGAATGAGCAGTTCTTC
TRBJ1-5	TRBV20-1	.	.	CSARDGRQPQHF	TGCAGTGCCAGGGACGGTCGGCAGCCCCAGCATTTT
TRBJ2-7	TRBV7-2	.	.	CASSLFGQSSYEQYF	TGTGCCAGCAGCTTATTCGGACAGAGCTCCTACGAGCAGTACTTC
TRBJ2-3	TRBV28	TRBD2	.	CASIPNSGGAGDTQYF	TGTGCCAGCATACCGAATAGCGGGGGGGCCGGGGATACGCAGTATTTT
TRBJ2-7	TRBV5-1	.	few	CASSLEAPYEQYF	TGCGCCAGCAGCTTGGAGGCACCGTACGAGCAGTACTTC
TRBJ2-7	TRBV20-1	.	few	CSARARVLPGRLNSYEQYF	TGCAGTGCTAGAGCCAGGGTACTCCCGGGACGCCTAAACTCCTACGAGCAGTACTTC
TRBJ2-5	TRBV9	.	few	CASSVTGFQETQYF	TGTGCCAGCAGCGTAACAGGGTTTCAAGAGACCCAGTACTTC
TRBJ1-1	TRBV11-2	.	few	CASSLAGPNTEAFF	TGTGCCAGCAGCTTAGCAGGGCCGAACACTGAAGCTTTCTTT
TRBJ1-2	TRBV12-3/TRBV12-4	TRBD1	.	CASSLGGQGTYGYTF	TGTGCCAGCAGTTTAGGGGGACAGGGCACCTATGGCTACACCTTC
TRBJ1-6	TRBV12-3/TRBV12-4	.	many	CASTKSGGNNSPLHF	TGTGCCAGCACCAAGTCGGGGGGCAATAATTCACCCCTCCACTTT